These 17 T cell receptor beta chains were all obtained from the same sample, sequenced in a study of blood T cell repertoires in COVID-19. Clones were read by immunoSEQ multiplex PCR, and TCRdb kept only the in-frame ones, dropping some. Altogether fewer than 150,000 clones are present, about 72% being singletons, with the ten largest covering approximately 11%. The sample was peripheral blood. These receptors were obtained from a man aged 55 to 70 who had recovered from COVID-19.

Written as DNA, the CDR3 is TGTGCCACCAGTGCAGGGCCCAACTCTGGAAACACCATATATTTT. Translating gives CATSAGPNSGNTIYF. V is TRBV24-1 and J is TRBJ1-3; the D gene is possibly TRBD1 (5 bases). The CDR3 spans 15 residues. The V gene lost 5 bases and the J gene lost 0 bases, with 10 bases spanning the gap. The V gene's germline CDR1 is KGHDR and CDR2 SFDVKD.

This clone turned up a few times. The chain recombines TRBV2 with TRBJ2-6; D is perhaps TRBD1 (5 bases). Trimming shortened V by 3 bases and J by 4 bases, and 10 bases separated the two germline ends. The CDR3 sequence is 15 residues long. The germline gives CDR1 SNHLY, CDR2 FYNNEI. Here the CDR3 DNA reads TGTGCCAGCAGTGACCAGGGTAACGGGGCCAACGTCCTGACTTTC. Translation: CASSDQGNGANVLTF.

This chain links TRBV19 with TRBJ2-7, with 8 nucleotides matching TRBD1. The V gene's germline CDR1 is LNHDA and CDR2 SQIVND (reference sequence). This CDR3 contains 15 residues. Trimming cost V 5 bases and J 0 bases; bases outside gene matches: 6. The CDR3 region has the DNA TGTGCCAGTAGTCCTTCACAGGGGGGCTCCTACGAGCAGTACTTC. Amino acids: CASSPSQGGSYEQYF.

This chain joins TRBV14 and TRBJ2-3; 13 nucleotides line up with TRBD2. This CDR3 has 16 amino acids. CDR1 SGHDN and CDR2 FVKESK come from the germline V gene. V was clipped by 2 bases and J by 6 bases; unmatched bases: 5. CDR3 loop: CASSQRLAGGRDTQYF. DNA for the CDR3: TGTGCCAGCAGCCAACGACTAGCGGGGGGCAGGGATACGCAGTATTTT.

The chain combines TRBV7-2 with TRBJ2-1, with 8 bases matching TRBD2. The germline gives CDR1 SGHTA, CDR2 FQGNSA. This CDR3 is built from 16 residues. V shed 4 bases, J shed 8 bases, and the junction held 13 bases outside the gene matches. DNA for the CDR3: TGTGCCAGCAGCTCCGGACTAGCCGGGTGGAGTGATGAGCAGTTCTTC. Protein product: CASSSGLAGWSDEQFF.

This clone was recorded only once. The rearrangement uses TRBV5-6 and TRBJ1-4; perhaps TRBD1 as D (5 bases). Germline values: CDR1 SGHDT, CDR2 YYEEEE. The CDR3 is made up of 16 amino acids. Between the trimmed V and J ends, which lost 4 bases and 8 bases, there was a span of 21 bases. The CDR3 loop reads CASSTDRDSTGEKLFF. In DNA, the CDR3 is TGTGCCAGCAGCACGGACCGGGACTCCACCGGGGAAAAACTGTTTTTT.

This clone was seen only once. The V call is TRBV6-2 or TRBV6-3, the J call TRBJ1-5; 9 nucleotides align to TRBD1. The CDR3 runs 15 residues. V lost 5 bases to trimming and J lost 7 bases; unmatched junction nucleotides: 9. CDR1 MNHEY and CDR2 SVGEGT come from the germline V gene. The CDR3, as DNA: TGTGCCAGCAGTCCAACCGGGACAGGGATGCAGCCCCAGCATTTT. Translation: CASSPTGTGMQPQHF.

This chain connects TRBV4-3 to TRBJ1-6, with 9 nucleotides matching TRBD1. J was trimmed by 10 bases and V by 1 base; bases with no gene match: 5. Germline V gives CDR1 LGHNA, CDR2 YSLEER. This CDR3 has 15 residues. CDR3 in DNA: TGCGCCAGCAGCCAAGCCGGGACAGGGAGGTCACCCCTCCACTTT. Its translation is CASSQAGTGRSPLHF.

The gene calls are TRBV11-2 and TRBJ2-7; 7 bases line up with TRBD1. The CDR3 contains 14 residues. Per germline, CDR1 SGHAT and CDR2 FQNNGV. V was pared by 4 bases and J by 0 bases, with 3 bases of the junction left unmatched. The DNA of the CDR3 is TGTGCCAGCAGCTCCTGGGACAGCTCCTACGAGCAGTACTTC. It yields the protein CASSSWDSSYEQYF.

This chain's CDR3 is CASSLVGGILYEQYF. The CDR3 DNA sequence: TGTGCCAGCAGCTTGGTAGGCGGGATACTCTACGAGCAGTACTTC. V and J are TRBV5-8 and TRBJ2-7; maybe TRBD2 (6 bases). The CDR3 runs to 15 residues. Germline values: CDR1 SGHTS, CDR2 YDEGEE. V gave up 0 bases and J gave up 3 bases, with 13 bases separating them.

This clone occurred a few times. V usage is TRBV7-9 and J usage is TRBJ1-5, with D perhaps matching TRBD1 (5 bases). Germline values: CDR1 SEHNR, CDR2 FQNEAQ (reference sequence). CDR3 length: 14 amino acids. The V gene lost 5 bases and the J gene lost 2 bases, with 10 bases spanning the gap. The CDR3 sequence is CASSPGYGNQPQHF. The CDR3 bases are TGTGCCAGCAGCCCAGGGTACGGCAATCAGCCCCAGCATTTT.

This clone has just a few counts. V usage is TRBV12-3 or TRBV12-4 and J usage is TRBJ1-6, with no clear D. The CDR3 loop spans 13 amino acids. V was clipped by 6 bases and J by 8 bases, with 11 bases between them. The CDR3 here is CASSRLVDSPLHF. CDR3 DNA sequence: TGTGCCAGCAGCCGCTTAGTTGATTCACCCCTCCACTTT.

This clone appeared many times. The chain couples TRBV27 to TRBJ2-2, with D possibly TRBD1 on 7 matching bases. V gave up 5 bases and J gave up 5 bases, with 15 bases separating them. Germline assignment: CDR1 MNHEY and CDR2 SMNVEV (reference sequence). CDR3 size: 15 residues. The CDR3, as DNA: TGTGCCAGCAGTAAGGACTACAGGGGAACCGGGGAGCTGTTTTTT. As protein: CASSKDYRGTGELFF.

The rearrangement joins TRBV7-3 to TRBJ1-6, with a weak D call TRBD1 (5 bases). CDR1 and CDR2 from the germline V gene are SGHTA and FQGTGA. This CDR3 comprises 13 residues. The V end lost 3 bases, the J end lost 11 bases, and 11 bases lay between the germline ends. The CDR3 spells CASSFGGMTPLHF. For the CDR3, the DNA is TGTGCCAGCAGCTTTGGGGGGATGACACCCCTCCACTTT. Variable domain in full (rest from reference TRBV7-3 and TRBJ1-6): GAGVSQTPSNKVTEKGKYVELRCDPISGHTALYWYRQSLGQGPEFLIYFQGTGAADDSGLPNDRFFAVRPEGSVSTLKIQRTERGDSAVYLCASSFGGMTPLHFGNGTRLTVT.

This clone came up a few times. J is TRBJ2-7 and V is TRBV6-5; TRBD2 might be the D (6 bases). Trimming pared 5 bases from V and 0 bases from J, leaving 14 bases between. Germline V gives CDR1 MNHEY, CDR2 SVGAGI. The CDR3 has 15 amino acids. CDR3 protein: CASSPRDSLSYEQYF. The CDR3 nucleotides read TGTGCCAGCAGTCCGCGGGACTCTCTCTCCTACGAGCAGTACTTC.

This clone was detected a few times. The V call is TRBV4-3, the J call TRBJ1-2; D is unresolved. Germline values: CDR1 LGHNA, CDR2 YSLEER. The CDR3 extends over 13 amino acids. The V gene lost 0 bases and the J gene lost 5 bases, with 7 bases spanning the gap. The CDR3: CASSQDFEYGYTF. For the CDR3, the DNA is TGCGCCAGCAGCCAAGATTTCGAGTATGGCTACACCTTC.

V usage is TRBV6-5 and J usage is TRBJ2-7, with TRBD1 as a possible D gene (7 bases). V dropped 6 bases and J dropped 0 bases, with 12 bases sitting between them. Germline V CDR1 and CDR2: MNHEY, SVGAGI. This CDR3 has 14 residues. The CDR3 sequence is CASSLQGGSYEQYF. CDR3 nucleotide sequence: TGTGCCAGCAGCCTGCAGGGGGGCTCCTACGAGCAGTACTTC.